A selection of T cell receptor beta chains follows, all from one sample in a study of Tregs in tolerant kidney transplant recipients. Assay: immunoSEQ multiplex PCR; the TCRdb copy retains only in-frame clones and omits some. Of about 64,000 clones in the sample, more than 70% were seen once. The sequencing used CD4+ T cells from blood (PBMCs), collected 6 months after the transplant. These receptors came from a human patient who received a combined kidney and bone marrow transplant. Some T cells here may be from the graft donor. The CDR3 runs from the conserved cysteine through the conserved F or W. The order of the fields is V gene, clone size, J gene, D gene, CDR3 DNA, CDR3 protein. A D gene is named only where the DNA matches it firmly. Part of the rows lack a size; the others show once, few, many or a class for expanded clones.

TRBV28	-	TRBJ1-2	TRBD1	TGTGCCAGCAGTTTTGGGACAGGGGGCCACACCTTC	CASSFGTGGHTF
TRBV7-9	-	TRBJ2-1	TRBD2	TGTGCCAGCAGCTTAAGGCTGAGCGGGAACTACAATGAGCAGTTCTTC	CASSLRLSGNYNEQFF
TRBV29-1	-	TRBJ2-1	-	TGCAGCGTCGATACAGCTAACAAACCCAATGAGCAGTTCTTC	CSVDTANKPNEQFF
TRBV30	-	TRBJ1-1	-	TGTGCCTGGAGTGTAGGGGTCCTGAACACTGAAGCTTTCTTT	CAWSVGVLNTEAFF
TRBV27	-	TRBJ1-2	-	TGTGCCAGCGGTCGGCCGGGACACGGCTACACCTTC	CASGRPGHGYTF
TRBV5-1	-	TRBJ2-4	TRBD1	TGCGCCAGCAGCAATGAGGGCAGGGGGCCCAAAAACATTCAGTACTTC	CASSNEGRGPKNIQYF
TRBV7-9	once	TRBJ2-1	TRBD2	TGTGCCAGCAGCTTATGGGGACTAGCTTTAGAGAAGGTCAATGAGCAGTTCTTC	CASSLWGLALEKVNEQFF
TRBV5-1	-	TRBJ1-2	TRBD1	TGCGCCAGCAGTCTAGGACAGGGGGCGTTCTATGGCTACACCTTC	CASSLGQGAFYGYTF
TRBV27	-	TRBJ2-2	-	TGTGCCAGCCGACGGGGATATGGCACCGGGGAGCTGTTTTTT	CASRRGYGTGELFF
TRBV11-1	once	TRBJ1-4	-	TGTGCCAGCAGCCCAGGACTGACCGACGAGGGAGAAAAACTGTTTTTT	CASSPGLTDEGEKLFF
TRBV6-5	-	TRBJ1-1	-	TGTGCCAGCAGGCCGGGTCTCATGAACACTGAAGCTTTCTTT	CASRPGLMNTEAFF
TRBV11-3	-	TRBJ2-7	-	TGTGCCAGCAGCGGAAGGGGGGGGTACGAGCAGTACTTC	CASSGRGGYEQYF
TRBV2	-	TRBJ1-2	TRBD1	TGTGCCAGCACTAGGACAGGGATCGGCTATGGCTACACCTTC	CASTRTGIGYGYTF
TRBV15	-	TRBJ2-3	TRBD2	TGTGCCACCAGCAGAGGGCCGGGAGGGAGCACAGATACGCAGTATTTT	CATSRGPGGSTDTQYF
TRBV7-9	-	TRBJ2-2	TRBD1	TGTGCCAGCAGCTCACAGGGGGTGATCGGGGAGCTGTTTTTT	CASSSQGVIGELFF
TRBV7-2	once	TRBJ2-2	-	TGTGCCAGCAGCTTAAGACAGATCACCGGGGAGCTGTTTTTT	CASSLRQITGELFF
TRBV11-2	-	TRBJ2-3	-	TGTGCCAGCAGCCCCCAACTGCACGGTGGAGATACGCAGTATTTT	CASSPQLHGGDTQYF
TRBV21-1	-	TRBJ2-7	-	TGTGCCAGCAGCAAAGACCTAGCGAGATCCTACGAGCAGTACTTC	CASSKDLARSYEQYF
TRBV7-2	-	TRBJ2-2	TRBD2	TGTGCCAGCAGCTTAGAGTTCGGGAGGTACACCGGGGAGCTGTTTTTT	CASSLEFGRYTGELFF
TRBV30	-	TRBJ1-2	-	TGTGCCTGGACCCTCCAGGGGATCTATGGCTACACCTTC	CAWTLQGIYGYTF
TRBV4-3	-	TRBJ2-1	TRBD2	TGCGCCAGCAGCCAAGCCCCCAGCGGGAGAAGCGGTGAGCAGTTCTTC	CASSQAPSGRSGEQFF
TRBV25-1	-	TRBJ2-5	-	TGTGCCAGCAGTGAATCCAAGGACTCGGCTCCGGTGAAAGAGACCCAGTACTTC	CASSESKDSAPVKETQYF
TRBV7-9	-	TRBJ1-2	-	TGTGCCAGCAGCTCCAGGCGGGAGGGGCCGGGCTACACCTTC	CASSSRREGPGYTF
TRBV12-1	-	TRBJ2-7	-	TGTGCCAGCAGCTCCAAATGGGCACTAGCGGGGGTGCCGGGGGAGCAGTACTTC	CASSSKWALAGVPGEQYF
TRBV7-8	-	TRBJ1-2	-	TGTGCCAGCAGCAAACGGAGGCTTACCCGAAAGACCTATGGCTACACCTTC	CASSKRRLTRKTYGYTF
TRBV29-1	-	TRBJ2-6	TRBD2	TGCAGCGTTGAGGGAGGGGAGAGATATGGGGCCAACGTCCTGACTTTC	CSVEGGERYGANVLTF
TRBV5-1	-	TRBJ2-3	-	TGCGCCAGCAGCGGGGAGCACCGCACAGATACGCAGTATTTT	CASSGEHRTDTQYF
TRBV28	-	TRBJ1-3	-	TGTGCCAGCAGCTTACCCCCGGCTGGAAACACCATATATTTT	CASSLPPAGNTIYF
TRBV5-1	once	TRBJ2-5	-	TGCGCCAGCAGCTTGGTTTCGGCAGGAGGGCAAGAGACCCAGTACTTC	CASSLVSAGGQETQYF
TRBV6-5	once	TRBJ2-7	TRBD1	TGTGCCAGCAGTTACTCAGGACAGGCGTCCTACGAGCAGTACTTC	CASSYSGQASYEQYF
TRBV18	once	TRBJ2-5	TRBD2	TGTGCCAGCTCATCTAGCGGGGGGGCCGAGACCCAGTACTTC	CASSSSGGAETQYF
TRBV10-3	-	TRBJ1-2	-	TGTGCCATCAACCGGGACACCGGTTTGGATGGCTACACCTTC	CAINRDTGLDGYTF
TRBV10-1	-	TRBJ2-2	TRBD1	TGCGCCAGACGACAGGGGGATGAAACCGGGGAGCTGTTTTTT	CARRQGDETGELFF
TRBV11-3	-	TRBJ2-1	TRBD2	TGTGCCAGCAGCTTAGCCCACGGGCTAGCGGGAGGCCCAAGATACAATGAGCAGTTCTTC	CASSLAHGLAGGPRYNEQFF
TRBV30	-	TRBJ1-4	TRBD1	TGTGCCTGGAGTAGGACAGGTGAAAAACTGTTTTTT	CAWSRTGEKLFF
TRBV6-5	-	TRBJ2-7	-	TGTGCCAGCAGTTACCGTGGGGGGAGCTACGAGCAGTACTTC	CASSYRGGSYEQYF
TRBV6-1	few	TRBJ2-7	TRBD1	TGTGCCAGCCGCACCCGTCGACAGGGGGCTGACGAGCAGTACTTC	CASRTRRQGADEQYF
TRBV5-1	-	TRBJ2-3	TRBD2	TGCGCCAGCAGCTTGGACGGGAGGGTGGGAGATACGCAGTATTTT	CASSLDGRVGDTQYF
TRBV18	-	TRBJ2-2	-	TGTGCCAGCTCACAGCGACAGAGATCGAACACCGGGGAGCTGTTTTTT	CASSQRQRSNTGELFF
TRBV9	-	TRBJ2-5	TRBD1	TGTGCCAGCAGCGTAAAGGGGGCGGAGACCCAGTACTTC	CASSVKGAETQYF
TRBV7-9	-	TRBJ1-2	-	TGTGCCAGCAGCCCTAGGATTCCTACGGGGGGCTACACCTTC	CASSPRIPTGGYTF
TRBV9	once	TRBJ2-1	-	TGTGCCAGCAGCGGTATGACGGGGTACAATGAGCAGTTCTTC	CASSGMTGYNEQFF
TRBV9	few	TRBJ2-7	-	TGTGCCAGCAGCGAAGGAATAGCGGTCTACGAGCAGTACTTC	CASSEGIAVYEQYF
TRBV4-1	-	TRBJ2-1	TRBD1	TGCGCCAGCAGCCAGGGGGCAGGGGGCATGAATGAGCAGTTCTTC	CASSQGAGGMNEQFF
TRBV11-2	-	TRBJ2-7	-	TGTGCCAGCAGCACAGGTGTCTACGAGCAGTACTTC	CASSTGVYEQYF
TRBV4-2	-	TRBJ1-2	-	TGTGCCAGCAGCCAAGAAAACAGTGCTGTATGGTATGGCTACACCTTC	CASSQENSAVWYGYTF
TRBV7-3	-	TRBJ2-1	-	TGTGCCAGCAGCTCAGGACTACCGTTTTACAATGAGCAGTTCTTC	CASSSGLPFYNEQFF
TRBV4-3	-	TRBJ2-4	TRBD1	TGCGCCAGCAGTCAACCCGACAGGGGGCGAGCAAAGAAAGACATTCAGTACTTC	CASSQPDRGRAKKDIQYF
TRBV6-1	-	TRBJ2-7	-	TGTGCCAGCAGCGAGACAGTCTCCTACGAGCAGTACTTC	CASSETVSYEQYF
TRBV27	-	TRBJ2-1	-	TGTGCCAGCAGTTTGGTGGCCGCGGGAGAAGGGGGGGGTGAGCAGTTCTTC	CASSLVAAGEGGGEQFF
TRBV5-5	-	TRBJ2-7	TRBD1	TGTGCCAGCAGCTTGGTCGGACAGGCAGCTTGGGAGCAGTACTTC	CASSLVGQAAWEQYF
TRBV29-1	-	TRBJ2-7	-	TGCAGCGTCCTCCGCGGCGGGGTCTCCTACGAGCAGTACTTC	CSVLRGGVSYEQYF
TRBV19	once	TRBJ2-3	TRBD2	TGTGCCAGTAGCATTTGGCGGGGGAAATCTAGCACAGATACGCAGTATTTT	CASSIWRGKSSTDTQYF
TRBV11-1	-	TRBJ2-2	TRBD2	TGTGCCAGCAGAAGACCGGGACTAGCGCAGGAAACCGGGGAGCTGTTTTTT	CASRRPGLAQETGELFF
TRBV25-1	-	TRBJ2-7	TRBD1	TGTGCCAGCAGCTTTCATCAGGGGGCCTACGAGCAGTACTTC	CASSFHQGAYEQYF
TRBV20-1	-	TRBJ1-1	-	TGCAGTGTCCTTCTCGCTTACGGGAGGGTCTTT	CSVLLAYGRVF
TRBV27	-	TRBJ2-3	-	TGTGCCAGCAGTTTTACTTTCGCCCACAGGGAGAGGGTCACAGATACGCAGTATTTT	CASSFTFAHRERVTDTQYF
TRBV4-3	few	TRBJ2-3	TRBD2	TGCGCCAGCAGCCAAGGTGGTAGCGGGGCGAACACAGATACGCAGTATTTT	CASSQGGSGANTDTQYF